This is a list of T cell receptor beta chains from one sample in a study of blood T cell repertoires in COVID-19. The table came from immunoSEQ multiplex PCR; TCRdb's copy has only in-frame clones and leaves some out. The sample carries over 85,000 clones, approximately 90% recorded once. The sequencing input was peripheral blood. All receptors come from a human donor with COVID-19, enrolled during active disease. The donor label of this sample is uncertain. CDR3s include the opening cysteine and the closing phenylalanine or tryptophan. The D gene is left open where the match is weak. A row's size may be missing; if present it is once, few, many or a size class.

j_gene,v_gene,abundance,d_gene,CDR3aa,CDR3nt
TRBJ2-1,TRBV5-1,NA,NA,CASSQTHNEQFF,TGCGCCAGCAGCCAGACTCACAATGAGCAGTTCTTC
TRBJ1-5,TRBV28,NA,TRBD1,CASSRGGDSQPQHF,TGTGCCAGCAGCCGCGGGGGGGACAGTCAGCCCCAGCATTTT
TRBJ2-7,TRBV5-4,NA,TRBD2,CASSPGGRAVPYEQYF,TGTGCCAGCAGTCCCGGCGGGAGGGCCGTTCCATACGAGCAGTACTTC
TRBJ1-6,TRBV6-1,NA,TRBD1,CASSDGTDNSPLHF,TGTGCCAGCAGTGACGGGACAGATAATTCACCCCTCCACTTT
TRBJ1-5,TRBV2,NA,NA,CASTSGANQPQHF,TGTGCCAGCACTTCAGGGGCAAATCAGCCCCAGCATTTT
TRBJ1-1,TRBV5-6,NA,NA,CASRPTGAAEAFF,TGTGCCAGCAGACCCACAGGCGCCGCTGAAGCTTTCTTT
TRBJ2-7,TRBV27,NA,NA,CASSFGRDSFTYEQYF,TGTGCCAGCAGCTTCGGGAGGGACAGCTTTACCTACGAGCAGTACTTC
TRBJ2-2,TRBV3-1/TRBV3-2,NA,TRBD1,CASSQDGTGAGELFF,TGTGCCAGCAGCCAAGATGGGACAGGGGCCGGGGAGCTGTTTTTT
TRBJ2-3,TRBV6-6,once,TRBD2,CASSYSGETTDTQYF,TGTGCCAGCAGTTACAGCGGGGAGACCACAGATACGCAGTATTTT
TRBJ2-5,TRBV19,NA,NA,CASRRVRTETQYF,TGTGCCAGTAGGAGGGTTCGGACAGAGACCCAGTACTTC
TRBJ2-7,TRBV23-1,NA,TRBD1,CASSQSGTGAYYEQYF,TGCGCCAGCAGTCAATCGGGCACAGGGGCCTACTACGAGCAGTACTTC
TRBJ1-6,TRBV18,once,TRBD1,CASSPRTGDNSPLHF,TGTGCCAGCTCACCTAGGACAGGGGACAATTCACCCCTCCACTTT
TRBJ2-1,TRBV21-1,NA,NA,CASSKRSGRMDEQFF,TGTGCCAGCAGCAAAAGGAGCGGGAGGATGGATGAGCAGTTCTTC
TRBJ2-3,TRBV5-1,NA,TRBD1,CASSFLVGGSTDTQYF,TGCGCCAGCAGCTTCCTGGTAGGGGGCAGCACAGATACGCAGTATTTT
TRBJ1-2,TRBV10-2,NA,NA,CASSDNVDYGYTF,TGCGCCAGCAGTGATAACGTAGACTATGGCTACACCTTC
TRBJ1-2,TRBV7-2,once,NA,CASSLEIVRGIPNYGYTF,TGTGCCAGCAGCTTAGAAATAGTAAGAGGGATCCCTAACTATGGCTACACCTTC
TRBJ2-7,TRBV5-3,NA,TRBD1,CARSLAGTGYYEQYF,TGTGCCAGAAGCTTGGCCGGGACAGGGTATTACGAGCAGTACTTC
TRBJ2-7,TRBV6-5,NA,TRBD1,CASSYDRGGFYEQYF,TGTGCCAGCAGTTACGACAGGGGGGGATTCTACGAGCAGTACTTC
TRBJ2-1,TRBV11-3,NA,NA,CASSLPGPGVDNEQFF,TGTGCCAGCAGCTTACCAGGGCCAGGGGTAGACAATGAGCAGTTCTTC
TRBJ1-2,TRBV3-1/TRBV3-2,NA,TRBD1,CASSQAGGEFHTF,TGTGCCAGCAGCCAAGCAGGGGGCGAATTCCACACCTTC
TRBJ1-3,TRBV5-1,NA,TRBD1,CASSVGQGANTIYF,TGCGCCAGCAGCGTAGGACAGGGGGCAAACACCATATATTTT
TRBJ2-1,TRBV10-3,NA,TRBD2,CAISRDHGGSSYNEQFF,TGTGCCATCAGTCGGGACCACGGGGGGAGCTCCTACAATGAGCAGTTCTTC
TRBJ2-1,TRBV7-9,NA,NA,CASSLVNGEQFF,TGTGCCAGCAGCTTAGTAAACGGTGAGCAGTTCTTC
TRBJ1-5,TRBV19,few,TRBD1,CASSTRTGGSNQPQHF,TGTGCCAGTAGTACTCGGACAGGGGGGAGCAATCAGCCCCAGCATTTT
TRBJ2-5,TRBV2,NA,TRBD1,CASSGRTGRETQYF,TGTGCCAGCAGTGGCCGGACAGGGCGAGAGACCCAGTACTTC
TRBJ2-1,TRBV5-1,NA,TRBD2,CASSTSGDSYNEQFF,TGCGCCAGCAGTACTAGCGGGGATTCCTACAATGAGCAGTTCTTC
TRBJ2-5,TRBV29-1,once,TRBD1,CSVETGTGGLETQYF,TGCAGCGTTGAAACCGGGACAGGGGGCTTGGAGACCCAGTACTTC
TRBJ2-7,TRBV27,NA,NA,CASSLRRGPYEQYF,TGTGCCAGCAGTTTACGCAGGGGTCCCTACGAGCAGTACTTC
TRBJ2-3,TRBV5-1,NA,TRBD1,CASSWIRQGRVDTQYF,TGCGCCAGCAGCTGGATACGACAGGGAAGGGTGGATACGCAGTATTTT
TRBJ1-4,TRBV6-5,few,NA,CASSLQGDFEKLFF,TGTGCCAGCAGTTTACAGGGAGATTTTGAAAAACTGTTTTTT
TRBJ1-3,TRBV27,once,TRBD1,CASSPTGGGNTIYF,TGTGCCAGCAGTCCGACAGGGGGTGGAAACACCATATATTTT
TRBJ1-3,TRBV28,NA,NA,CASREGGGLRNTIYF,TGTGCCAGCAGGGAAGGGGGGGGTTTAAGAAACACCATATATTTT
TRBJ2-2,TRBV20-1,once,NA,CSASRLGQPSNTGELFF,TGCAGTGCCAGTCGTCTTGGACAGCCTTCGAACACCGGGGAGCTGTTTTTT
TRBJ1-2,TRBV5-8,NA,TRBD1,CASSWDDREEGYTF,TGTGCCAGCAGCTGGGACGACAGGGAGGAGGGCTACACCTTC
TRBJ2-1,TRBV6-6,NA,NA,CASSSSNEQFF,TGTGCCAGCAGTTCCAGCAATGAGCAGTTCTTC
TRBJ1-3,TRBV9,NA,NA,CASSAQVSGNTIYF,TGTGCCAGCAGCGCACAGGTCTCTGGAAACACCATATATTTT
TRBJ2-2,TRBV19,once,NA,CASSIDRNTGELFF,TGTGCCAGTAGCATAGACAGGAACACCGGGGAGCTGTTTTTT
TRBJ1-2,TRBV9,NA,TRBD1,CASSVAISTGWDGYTF,TGTGCCAGCAGCGTAGCTATATCGACAGGGTGGGATGGCTACACCTTC
TRBJ2-7,TRBV11-3,NA,TRBD1,CASSSRTGESEQYF,TGTGCCAGCAGCAGCCGGACAGGGGAAAGTGAGCAGTACTTC
TRBJ1-3,TRBV6-5,few,NA,CASRLSGNSGNTIYF,TGTGCCAGCAGACTTAGCGGTAACTCTGGAAACACCATATATTTT
TRBJ1-1,TRBV29-1,NA,TRBD1,CSVHGTGNTEAFF,TGCAGCGTCCACGGGACAGGGAACACTGAAGCTTTCTTT
TRBJ1-1,TRBV7-2,NA,NA,CASSLFVGGGAGQAFF,TGTGCCAGCAGCCTCTTTGTCGGAGGGGGGGCGGGACAAGCTTTCTTT
TRBJ1-5,TRBV6-5,NA,TRBD1,CASSLWGQGGNQPQHF,TGTGCCAGCAGTTTGTGGGGACAGGGCGGCAATCAGCCCCAGCATTTT
TRBJ2-3,TRBV14,few,NA,CASSQEWTGFTDTQYF,TGTGCCAGCAGCCAAGAGTGGACTGGATTCACAGATACGCAGTATTTT
TRBJ2-3,TRBV7-6,NA,TRBD1,CASSFRTGAPTDTQYF,TGTGCCAGCAGCTTCCGAACAGGGGCCCCCACAGATACGCAGTATTTT
TRBJ2-1,TRBV5-1,NA,TRBD1,CASSLDTGDNEQFF,TGCGCCAGCAGCTTAGATACAGGGGACAATGAGCAGTTCTTC
TRBJ2-5,TRBV2,NA,NA,CASSVIETQYF,TGTGCCAGCAGTGTAATTGAGACCCAGTACTTC
TRBJ2-3,TRBV4-1,NA,TRBD1,CASSRDRVDSTDTQYF,TGCGCCAGCAGCCGGGACAGGGTTGATAGCACAGATACGCAGTATTTT
TRBJ1-5,TRBV12-5,NA,NA,CASGPQADNQPQHF,TGTGCTAGTGGCCCCCAAGCGGACAATCAGCCCCAGCATTTT
TRBJ1-3,TRBV5-1,NA,NA,CASSLGTEITSGNTIYF,TGCGCCAGCAGCTTGGGGACAGAAATAACCTCTGGAAACACCATATATTTT
TRBJ2-1,TRBV10-2,NA,TRBD2,CASSEGRGIYNEQFF,TGCGCCAGCAGTGAAGGGCGGGGGATCTACAATGAGCAGTTCTTC
TRBJ1-4,TRBV6-5,NA,NA,CASRDLGRLNEKLFF,TGTGCCAGCAGAGACCTGGGCAGGTTAAATGAAAAACTGTTTTTT
TRBJ1-4,TRBV21-1,NA,NA,CASSKVRRQGHEKLFF,TGTGCCAGCAGCAAAGTTAGACGGCAGGGCCATGAAAAACTGTTTTTT
TRBJ2-3,TRBV30,NA,NA,CAWRLASTDTQYF,TGTGCCTGGCGTCTAGCGAGTACAGATACGCAGTATTTT